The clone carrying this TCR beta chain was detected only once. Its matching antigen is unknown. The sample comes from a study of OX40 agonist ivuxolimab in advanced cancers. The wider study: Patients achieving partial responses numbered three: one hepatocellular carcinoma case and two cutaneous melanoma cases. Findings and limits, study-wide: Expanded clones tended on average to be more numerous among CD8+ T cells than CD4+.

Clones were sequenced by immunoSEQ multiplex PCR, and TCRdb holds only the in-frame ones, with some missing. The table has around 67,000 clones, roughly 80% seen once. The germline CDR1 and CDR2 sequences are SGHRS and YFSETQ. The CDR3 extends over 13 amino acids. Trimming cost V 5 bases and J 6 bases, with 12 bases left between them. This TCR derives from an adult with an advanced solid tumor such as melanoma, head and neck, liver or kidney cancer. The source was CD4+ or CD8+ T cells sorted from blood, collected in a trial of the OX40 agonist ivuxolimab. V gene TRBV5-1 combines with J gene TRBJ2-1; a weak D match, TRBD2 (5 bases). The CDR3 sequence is CASRIRAGNEQFF. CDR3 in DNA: TGCGCCAGCAGGATTAGGGCGGGCAATGAGCAGTTCTTC.